Listed here are 27 T cell receptor beta chains from one sample, sequenced in a study of blood T cell repertoires in COVID-19. The repertoire was sequenced with immunoSEQ multiplex PCR; TCRdb's copy has only in-frame clones and lacks some. The table includes about 320,000 clones, roughly 88% detected once. Material: peripheral blood. Receptor source: a woman in her 30s with COVID-19, enrolled during active disease.

J is TRBJ1-1 and V is TRBV6-6; tentatively, D is TRBD1 (5 bases). V lost 7 bases and J lost 2, with 11 bases in between. The CDR3 has 13 amino acids. The germline CDR1 and CDR2 sequences are MNHNY and SVGAGI (reference sequence). CDR3 residues: CASIGQGNTEAFF. CDR3 DNA: TGTGCCAGCATTGGGCAGGGCAACACTGAAGCTTTCTTT.

J is TRBJ2-7 and V is TRBV4-1, with 9 bases that match TRBD1. Germline V gene sequence: CDR1 MGHRA, CDR2 YSYEKL. The V gene end was trimmed by 4 bases and the J gene end by 2 bases; junction bases not matched to a gene: 3. The CDR3 has 14 amino acids. The CDR3 here is CASSPNRGPYEQYF. The CDR3 DNA sequence: TGCGCCAGCAGCCCTAACAGGGGGCCCTACGAGCAGTACTTC.

With regard to this clone: Other DNA sequences of this sample code for an identical CDR3. The V call is TRBV4-1, the J call TRBJ1-2; no reliable D call. This CDR3 has 13 amino acids. Germline V gene data show CDR1 as MGHRA and CDR2 as YSYEKL. V was shortened by 1 base and J by 5 bases, with 8 bases between the two germline ends. CDR3 sequence: CASSQVGLYGYTF. CDR3 nucleotide sequence: TGCGCCAGCAGCCAAGTGGGCCTATATGGCTACACCTTC.

The chain is built from TRBV28 and TRBJ1-1; TRBD1 matches 8 bases. The germline V gene has CDR1 MDHEN and CDR2 SYDVKM. J was trimmed by 1 base and V by 2 bases; bases with no gene match: 3. There are 15 residues in the CDR3. The CDR3 is CASSLNRGKNTEAFF. The CDR3 DNA is TGTGCCAGCAGTTTAAACAGGGGGAAGAACACTGAAGCTTTCTTT.

This chain uses TRBV11-2 with TRBJ2-1; D may be TRBD2 (5 bases). CDR1 and CDR2 (germline): SGHAT, FQNNGV. Trimming took off 4 bases at V and 9 bases at J, with 19 bases between the two ends. CDR3 size: 15 residues. The CDR3 here is CASSSWRRAEGEQFF. The CDR3, as DNA: TGTGCCAGCAGCTCATGGAGGCGGGCCGAGGGTGAGCAGTTCTTC.

The gene calls are TRBV14 and TRBJ1-6; maybe TRBD1 (6 bases). Germline CDR1 is SGHDN and CDR2 is FVKESK. The V end lost 0 bases, the J end lost 5 bases, and 14 bases lay between the germline ends. The CDR3 runs 17 residues. DNA of the CDR3: TGTGCCAGCAGCCAAGACGTCGGTAGGACAGATAATTCACCCCTCCACTTT. This gives the protein CASSQDVGRTDNSPLHF.

The chain links TRBV11-2 to TRBJ2-2, with unresolved D. Germline V gene lookup returns CDR1 SGHAT and CDR2 FQNNGV. V shed 6 bases and J shed 1 base, with 12 bases lying between them. This CDR3 is 15 amino acids long. The CDR3, as DNA: TGTGCCAGCAGTCCTCTTAGACAGAACACCGGGGAGCTGTTTTTT. Protein product: CASSPLRQNTGELFF.

This clone was seen a few times. The CDR3 region has the DNA TGTGCCAGCAGTTACGAGGGGAACACTGAAGCTTTCTTT. It is translated as CASSYEGNTEAFF. V and J are TRBV6-5 and TRBJ1-1, with D uncertain. V was shortened by 2 bases and J by 1 base, with 5 bases between the two germline ends. Per germline, CDR1 MNHEY and CDR2 SVGAGI. The CDR3 has 13 amino acids.

This clone was detected only a few times. The chain is built from TRBV7-9 and TRBJ1-2; no clear D gene. The CDR3 is 12 residues long. Looked up from germline, CDR1 is SEHNR and CDR2 is FQNEAQ (reference sequence). The V and J ends lost 3 bases and 12 bases respectively, with 14 bases between them. DNA for the CDR3: TGTGCCAGCAGCTTCCAGATCGGGGTGGACACCTTC. Translation gives CASSFQIGVDTF.

This clone was picked up one time. V and J are TRBV7-2 and TRBJ1-4; 7 positions match TRBD1. The CDR3 has 15 residues. Germline values: CDR1 SGHTA, CDR2 FQGNSA. V lost 6 bases and J lost 8; bases outside the gene matches: 12. The DNA of the CDR3 is TGTGCCAGCAGTCGGGAACAGGGGCTTAGGGAAAAACTGTTTTTT. Translation gives CASSREQGLREKLFF. The whole variable domain, remainder taken from reference TRBV7-2 and TRBJ1-4, is GAGVSQSPSNKVTEKGKDVELRCDPISGHTALYWYRQSLGQGLEFLIYFQGNSAPDKSGLPSDRFSAERTGGSVSTLTIQRTQQEDSAVYLCASSREQGLREKLFFGSGTQLSVL.

The chain recombines TRBV6-5 with TRBJ1-2, with a tentative D call TRBD1 (6 bases). V was pared by 5 bases and J by 11 bases, with 18 bases between. The CDR3 runs 13 residues. Germline values: CDR1 MNHEY, CDR2 SVGAGI. For the CDR3, the DNA is TGTGCCAGCAGTCCCCCTACGGGAGGGGGTTACACCTTC. Translating it yields CASSPPTGGGYTF.

The chain couples TRBV6-5 to TRBJ2-2, with D unresolved. The CDR3 has 13 residues. Germline V gene sequence: CDR1 MNHEY, CDR2 SVGAGI. V gave up 5 bases and J gave up 5 bases, with 9 bases separating them. The CDR3 sequence is CASSPLLTGELFF. The CDR3, as DNA: TGTGCCAGCAGTCCCTTACTGACCGGGGAGCTGTTTTTT.

A single count supports this clone. The rearrangement links TRBV20-1 to TRBJ1-1; 10 bases align to TRBD1. This CDR3 is 15 amino acids long. Germline CDR1 reads DFQATT; CDR2 reads SNEGSKA (reference sequence). The ends lost 3 bases at V and 8 bases at J; junction bases unmatched: 12. Written as DNA, the CDR3 is TGCAGTGCTAGTGGACAGGGGGGACGTTGGGGAGAAGCTTTCTTT. It is translated as CSASGQGGRWGEAFF.

In nucleotides, the CDR3 is TGTGCCAGCAGCTTAGGAGGGGGGGGAGAGACCCAGTACTTC. This codes for CASSLGGGGETQYF. This rearrangement joins TRBV7-2 to TRBJ2-5; D may be TRBD2 (7 bases). There are 14 residues in the CDR3. Germline V lookup: CDR1 SGHTA, CDR2 FQGNSA. Trimming pared 1 base from V and 4 bases from J, leaving 10 bases between.

The V call is TRBV11-3, the J call TRBJ1-1; TRBD1 agrees at 10 bases. This CDR3 spans 13 amino acids. The trim removed 2 bases at V and 10 bases at J, leaving 4 bases unmatched. Germline CDR1 is SGHNT and CDR2 is YENEEA. The chain's CDR3 is CASSLRDRGSAFF. CDR3 bases: TGTGCCAGCAGCTTAAGGGACAGGGGTTCAGCTTTCTTT.

CDR3 sequence reads: CASSSRQGLTEAFF. The CDR3 DNA reads TGTGCCAGCAGCTCCCGACAGGGGCTCACTGAAGCTTTCTTT. The chain couples TRBV11-3 to TRBJ1-1; 8 bases are a match to TRBD1. The germline gives CDR1 SGHNT, CDR2 YENEEA. V shed 4 bases and J 4 bases; nucleotides not matched to a gene: 5. CDR3 length equals 14 residues. Full variable domain (remainder filled in from reference TRBV11-3 and TRBJ1-1): EAGVVQSPRYKIIEKKQPVAFWCNPISGHNTLYWYLQNLGQGPELLIRYENEEAVDDSQLPKDRFSAERLKGVDSTLKIQPAELGDSAVYLCASSSRQGLTEAFFGQGTRLTVV.

This chain uses TRBV18 with TRBJ2-2; D gene ambiguous. This CDR3 contains 14 residues. Germline V lookup: CDR1 KGHSH, CDR2 LQKENI. Deletions cut 5 bases from V and 5 bases from J, with 12 bases between. CDR3 sequence: CASSSTANTGELFF. CDR3 DNA sequence: TGTGCCAGCTCAAGTACAGCTAATACCGGGGAGCTGTTTTTT.

The rearrangement links TRBV7-2 to TRBJ1-3; D might be TRBD1 (6 bases). The V end was cut by 0 bases, the J end by 1 base, with 13 bases between. This CDR3 has 17 amino acids. From germline, CDR1 is SGHTA and CDR2 FQGNSA. The CDR3, as DNA: TGTGCCAGCAGCTTAGCGGGGCAGGGGCGGTCTGGAAACACCATATATTTT. The encoded protein is CASSLAGQGRSGNTIYF.

The chain is built from TRBV7-9 and TRBJ1-2, with 7 nucleotides matching TRBD1. Losses at the gene ends were 5 bases for V and 8 bases for J; bases not matched to a gene: 8. The CDR3 is 13 residues long. CDR1 is SEHNR, CDR2 FQNEAQ, per germline (reference sequence). The CDR3 protein is CASSQDRAGGYTF. The CDR3, as DNA: TGTGCCAGCAGCCAAGACAGGGCCGGGGGCTACACCTTC.

A word on this clone: Additional DNA sequences in this sample encode the identical CDR3. This chain connects TRBV7-2 to TRBJ1-3; no clear D. Germline loops: CDR1 SGHTA, CDR2 FQGNSA. The CDR3 is 14 residues long. V dropped 1 base and J dropped 0 bases, with 4 bases sitting between them. The CDR3 DNA follows: TGTGCCAGCAGCTTAGATAGCTCTGGAAACACCATATATTTT. Encoded protein: CASSLDSSGNTIYF.

The chain carries TRBV7-2 and TRBJ2-1; a weak D match, TRBD2 (5 bases). Germline CDR1 is SGHTA and CDR2 is FQGNSA. The CDR3 loop spans 15 amino acids. Trimming took 2 bases from V and 4 from J, leaving 12 bases between them. As DNA, the CDR3 is TGTGCCAGCAGCTTATATGGAGCGGCATACAATGAGCAGTTCTTC. Translated, it gives CASSLYGAAYNEQFF.

In its sample, this clone was seen once. The genes are TRBV18 and TRBJ2-2; 7 nucleotides match TRBD1. V lost 4 bases to trimming and J lost 6 bases; unmatched junction nucleotides: 8. The germline gives CDR1 KGHSH, CDR2 LQKENI. CDR3 length equals 15 residues. The CDR3 DNA sequence: TGTGCCAGCTCACTACTACAGGGGAATTCCGGGGAGCTGTTTTTT. Its translation: CASSLLQGNSGELFF.

This chain links TRBV3-1 (or the pseudogene TRBV3-2) with TRBJ2-3; TRBD2 aligns across 8 bases. Germline values: CDR1 LGHDT, CDR2 YNNKEL (reference sequence). This CDR3 is 16 amino acids long. V lost 4 bases to trimming and J lost 4 bases; unmatched junction nucleotides: 10. This CDR3 reads CASSLGLAGRADTQYF. The CDR3 DNA reads TGTGCCAGCAGCCTAGGACTAGCAGGACGTGCAGATACGCAGTATTTT.

This chain links TRBV7-2 with TRBJ1-2; 7 positions agree with TRBD1. V was clipped by 4 bases and J by 5 bases; unmatched bases: 4. This CDR3 has 13 amino acids. CDR1 and CDR2 from the germline V gene are SGHTA and FQGNSA. CDR3 DNA: TGTGCCAGCAGCTACTTGACAGGGTATGGCTACACCTTC. Protein sequence: CASSYLTGYGYTF.

The V gene is TRBV7-2, the J gene TRBJ2-5; D perhaps matches TRBD2 (7 bases). The germline V and J ends were trimmed by 5 bases and 4 bases, with 11 bases remaining between them. CDR3 length: 13 residues. Germline CDR1 SGHTA, CDR2 FQGNSA. Here the CDR3 reads CASSRGGLETQYF. CDR3 DNA: TGTGCCAGCAGCAGGGGGGGCCTAGAGACCCAGTACTTC.

The chain combines TRBV19 with TRBJ2-2, with 7 positions matching TRBD2. The CDR3 runs 15 residues. The V gene end was trimmed by 10 bases and the J gene end by 0 bases; junction bases not matched to a gene: 8. The germline V gene encodes CDR1 LNHDA and CDR2 SQIVND (reference sequence). In DNA form, the CDR3 reads TGTGCCACCTCATCCCTAGCGGCGAACACCGGGGAGCTGTTTTTT. It is translated as CATSSLAANTGELFF.

V usage is TRBV15 and J usage is TRBJ1-3; no definite D call. V was trimmed by 4 bases and J by 0 bases, leaving 13 bases between them. The CDR3 has 16 residues. The germline gives CDR1 LNHNV, CDR2 YYDKDF (reference sequence). The DNA of the CDR3 is TGTGCCACCAGCACCTTCAGGTACAGCTCTGGAAACACCATATATTTT. This translates into CATSTFRYSSGNTIYF.